Listed here are 16 T cell receptor beta chains from one sample, sequenced in a study of regulatory T cells in long-lasting Graves disease. Investigators prepared the TCR beta libraries by applying iRepertoire HTBI primers and Arm-PCR of CDR3 regions. TCRdb processed the multiplex PCR reads anew with MiXCR; each CDR3 protein has one entry. Of about 400,000 distinct CDR3 sequences in the sample, around 20% are singletons; the top ten hold under 25%. Noted time point: persistent/refractory GD, antithyroid drugs over 5 years with positive TRAb. The TCR library was made from RNA extracted from PBMCs. Here the sequenced sample was peripheral blood mononuclear cells (PBMCs), taken when the disease was refractory, from a patient treated with antithyroid drugs. Receptor source: a female donor with Graves disease.

This clonotype appeared many times. The gene calls are TRBV10-3 and TRBJ1-1, with D maybe TRBD1 (6 bases). V lost 8 bases and J lost 1, with 17 bases in between. Germline CDR1 is ENHRY and CDR2 is SYGVKD. The CDR3 totals 15 residues. CDR3 sequence: CAIRGGITSNTEAFF. Here the CDR3 DNA reads TGTGCCATCCGAGGGGGTATCACCTCGAACACTGAAGCTTTCTTT.

This clonotype was counted ten times or more. The chain has TRBV6-1 and TRBJ1-2; D remains unclear. V was trimmed by 8 bases and J by 7 bases, leaving 17 bases between them. Looked up from germline, CDR1 is MNHNS and CDR2 is SASEGT. The CDR3 runs to 13 residues. CDR3 in DNA: TGTGCCAGCGGGAGGACCTCGGTGGCTGGCTACACCTTC. As protein: CASGRTSVAGYTF.

The chain employs TRBV19 and TRBJ2-7, with D uncertain. CDR3 length equals 12 residues. The germline gives CDR1 LNHDA, CDR2 SQIVND (reference sequence). V lost 2 bases, J lost 5 bases, and 7 bases lay in between. As DNA, the CDR3 is TGTGCCAGTAGTATAAGGTACGACGAGCAGTACTTC. Amino acid sequence: CASSIRYDEQYF.

This clonotype was detected many times. The rearrangement joins TRBV20-1 to TRBJ2-7, with TRBD2 matching over 9 bases. This CDR3 comprises 13 residues. In germline, CDR1 is DFQATT, CDR2 SNEGSKA (reference sequence). V lost 6 bases and J lost 4; bases outside the gene matches: 7. In nucleotides, the CDR3 is TGCAGTGCCAGCAAGCGGGAGGATTACGAGCAGTACTTC. Amino acids: CSASKREDYEQYF.

This clonotype was seen ten or more times. This chain connects TRBV12-3 or TRBV12-4 to TRBJ2-5; 7 nucleotides match TRBD2. V lost 5 bases to trimming and J lost 3 bases; unmatched junction nucleotides: 6. The CDR3 spans 14 residues. The CDR3 region is CASSLSGTEETQYF. The CDR3 coding sequence is TGTGCCAGCAGTCTAAGCGGGACCGAAGAGACCCAGTACTTC.

The chain employs TRBV3-1 and TRBJ2-1; no definite D call. V lost 3 bases, J lost 2 bases, and 20 bases lay in between. The CDR3 covers 18 residues. In germline, CDR1 is LGHDT, CDR2 YNNKEL (reference sequence). The CDR3 DNA follows: TGTGCCAGCAGCCACTCGACCTTTACCGGGCGACCCTACAATGAGCAGTTCTTC. Encoded protein: CASSHSTFTGRPYNEQFF.

The V gene is TRBV19, the J gene TRBJ2-7, with D perhaps TRBD2 (6 bases). The CDR3 spans 15 residues. CDR1 is LNHDA, CDR2 SQIVND, per germline (reference sequence). V was shortened by 9 bases and J by 2 bases, with 20 bases between the two germline ends. CDR3 in DNA: TGTGCCAGCCGAGGACTATCTTCCAATACCTACGAGCAGTACTTC. Encoded protein: CASRGLSSNTYEQYF.

CDR3 coding DNA: TGTGCCAGCAGCTCAGGGGACAGGAACTACGAGCAGTACTTC. Translated, it gives CASSSGDRNYEQYF. This chain uses TRBV7-2 with TRBJ2-7, with TRBD1 matching 8 bases. Germline CDR1 reads SGHTA; CDR2 reads FQGNSA. The CDR3 loop spans 14 amino acids. With 4 bases clipped from V and 3 bases from J, the junction kept 5 bases outside the gene matches.

V and J are TRBV12-5 and TRBJ1-5; TRBD1 aligns across 7 bases. In germline, CDR1 is LGHNT, CDR2 FRNRAP. CDR3 length: 17 residues. The V gene end was trimmed by 9 bases and the J gene end by 0 bases; junction bases not matched to a gene: 14. In nucleotides, the CDR3 is TGTGCTAGCCCCGGGACAGAGAGACTATATAGCAATCAGCCCCAGCATTTT. It specifies CASPGTERLYSNQPQHF.

This clonotype was observed many times. This chain joins TRBV28 and TRBJ2-7; TRBD1 matches at 9 bases. This CDR3 has 14 residues. Trimming at V came to 6 bases and at J to 5 bases, leaving 8 bases not matched to a gene. From germline, CDR1 is MDHEN and CDR2 SYDVKM. CDR3 DNA sequence: TGTGCCAGCAGGAGGGACAGGGATTTTGACGAGCAGTACTTC. This encodes CASRRDRDFDEQYF.

This chain uses TRBV12-3 or TRBV12-4 with TRBJ1-1, with a possible D match to TRBD1 (5 bases). The germline V and J ends were trimmed by 6 bases and 7 bases, with 15 bases remaining between them. The CDR3 runs 13 residues. CDR3 sequence (DNA): TGTGCCAGCAGCTTGACGACAGACATTGAAGCTTTCTTT. This codes for CASSLTTDIEAFF.

Many counts were recorded for this clonotype. This chain uses TRBV7-2 with TRBJ1-2; 9 bases map to TRBD1. The junction had 10 bases not matched to a gene; V was cut back by 4 bases and J by 4 bases. The CDR3 length is 16 residues. The V gene's germline CDR1 is SGHTA and CDR2 FQGNSA. The CDR3 region is CASSSMTTGGAYGYTF. CDR3 sequence (DNA): TGTGCCAGCAGCTCTATGACCACAGGGGGCGCCTATGGCTACACCTTC. Using reference TRBV7-2 and TRBJ1-2 for the parts outside the CDR3, the full variable domain is GAGVSQSPSNKVTEKGKDVELRCDPISGHTALYWYRQSLGQGLEFLIYFQGNSAPDKSGLPSDRFSAERTGGSVSTLTIQRTQQEDSAVYLCASSSMTTGGAYGYTFGSGTRLTVV.

This clonotype has only a few counts. This rearrangement joins TRBV7-2 to TRBJ1-2; 9 positions match TRBD1. The CDR3 spans 13 residues. Germline V gene lookup returns CDR1 SGHTA and CDR2 FQGNSA. With V trimmed by 2 bases and J by 10 bases, 5 bases remained unmatched. CDR3 in amino acids: CASSLTGTGFYTF. CDR3 sequence (DNA): TGTGCCAGCAGCTTAACCGGGACAGGGTTCTACACCTTC.

V usage is TRBV12-3 or TRBV12-4 and J usage is TRBJ2-1, with D unresolved. CDR3 size: 14 residues. V gave up 5 bases and J gave up 0 bases, with 8 bases separating them. The CDR3 sequence: CASSPPGSYNEQFF. DNA for the CDR3: TGTGCCAGCAGTCCCCCCGGCTCCTACAATGAGCAGTTCTTC.

At least ten counts were recorded for this clonotype. This chain links TRBV4-1 with TRBJ1-1; possibly TRBD1 for D (5 bases). Germline assignment: CDR1 MGHRA and CDR2 YSYEKL. This CDR3 region has 14 residues. Trimming cost V 1 base and J 5 bases, with 11 bases left between them. DNA of the CDR3: TGCGCCAGCAGCCAAGGGTTGGGGGGGACTGAAGCTTTCTTT. This encodes CASSQGLGGTEAFF.

This clonotype was counted at least ten times. J is TRBJ1-2 and V is TRBV24-1; 7 bases are shared with TRBD1. The germline gives CDR1 KGHDR, CDR2 SFDVKD. The CDR3 is 14 residues long. V gave up 4 bases and J gave up 5 bases; unmatched junction bases: 6. The DNA of the CDR3 is TGTGCCACCAGTGACTCCGGGACAGCATATGGCTACACCTTC. Translating gives CATSDSGTAYGYTF.